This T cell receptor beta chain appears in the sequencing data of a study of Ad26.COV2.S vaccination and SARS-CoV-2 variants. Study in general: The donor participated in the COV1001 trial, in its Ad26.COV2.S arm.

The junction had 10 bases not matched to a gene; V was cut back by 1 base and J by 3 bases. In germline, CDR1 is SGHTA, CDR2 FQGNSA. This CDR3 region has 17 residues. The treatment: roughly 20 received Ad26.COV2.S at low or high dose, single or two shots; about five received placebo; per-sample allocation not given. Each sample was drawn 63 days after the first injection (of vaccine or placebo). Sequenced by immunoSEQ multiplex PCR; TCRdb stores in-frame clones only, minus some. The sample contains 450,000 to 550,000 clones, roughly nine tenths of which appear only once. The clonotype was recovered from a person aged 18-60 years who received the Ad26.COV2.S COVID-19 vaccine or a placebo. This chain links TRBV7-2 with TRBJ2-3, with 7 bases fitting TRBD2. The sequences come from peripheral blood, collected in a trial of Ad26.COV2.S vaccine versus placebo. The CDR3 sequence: CASSLGLSTGGTDTQYF. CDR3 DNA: TGTGCCAGCAGCTTAGGCCTTTCGACGGGGGGAACAGATACGCAGTATTTT.